The 27 T cell receptor beta chains in this list originate from one sample, sequenced in a study of beta chain features in type 1 diabetes (dated 2018 in TCRdb). Library generation was performed with the immunoSEQ multiplex PCR assay. All of the isolated RNA was reverse transcribed with the High Capacity cDNA Reverse Transcription Kit, so expressed TCRB transcripts were sequenced. TCRdb carries this immuneACCESS record with in-frame sequences only. Its versions omit some clonotypes, under half of them owing to an unresolved V gene in the studies checked, with the rest unexplained. The sample data list hundreds of thousands of clones, and approximately 15% of these were observed just once. The ten top clones hold 6.7% of the sample. Sequencing was done on a sample of central memory CD4+ T cells from blood. Receptors were obtained from a man aged 30 to 45 in good health.

The V and J genes are TRBV21-1 and TRBJ2-3; TRBD2, the table's D call, was not compared with the DNA. TRBV21-1 is flagged as a pseudogene. The CDR3 sequence is 15 residues long. The CDR3 coding sequence is TGTGCCAGCAGCCTCCGCCTCCTCGGTATAGATACGCAGTATTTT. This translates into CASSLRLLGIDTQYF.

This clone was seen only a few times. Other DNA sequences from this sample encode an identical CDR3 as well. The CDR3 DNA is TGCGCCAGCAGCCAAGATATTTTTGGGGAACAGCCCCAGCATTTT. It is translated as CASSQDIFGEQPQHF. The chain carries TRBV4-3 and TRBJ1-5; D gene unclear. Germline V gene lookup returns CDR1 LGHNA and CDR2 YSLEER. Trimming removed 0 bases at V and 7 bases at J, with 13 bases between. There are 15 residues in the CDR3.

The V call is TRBV12-5, the J call TRBJ2-3; D remains ambiguous. CDR1 is LGHNT, CDR2 FRNRAP, per germline. The V gene lost 1 base and the J gene lost 0 bases, with 14 bases spanning the gap. The CDR3 is 17 residues long. CDR3 bases: TGTGCTAGTGGTTTGGAGCTTACGAGACCGAGCACAGATACGCAGTATTTT. Translation gives CASGLELTRPSTDTQYF.

The chain employs TRBV5-4 and TRBJ2-1; TRBD1 might be the D (5 bases). Germline V gene sequence: CDR1 SGHNT, CDR2 YYREEE (reference sequence). V lost 4 bases, J lost 15 bases, and 20 bases lay in between. The CDR3 totals 13 residues. The CDR3 loop is CASSQEQATGWFF. CDR3 nucleotides: TGTGCCAGCAGCCAGGAACAGGCTACCGGATGGTTCTTC.

This chain links TRBV7-9 with TRBJ2-3; TRBD2 matches at 7 bases. Germline lookup yields CDR1 SEHNR and CDR2 FQNEAQ (reference sequence). Trimming took 1 base from V and 7 from J; bases not matched to a gene: 11. This CDR3 contains 16 residues. CDR3 protein: CASSLDGGTNRYTQYF. CDR3 DNA: TGTGCCAGCAGCTTAGATGGCGGGACTAATCGGTATACGCAGTATTTT.

The CDR3 region has the DNA TGTGCCAGCAGTTTATCAAGCCCCACAGATACGCAGTATTTT. It is translated as CASSLSSPTDTQYF. The chain carries TRBV28 and TRBJ2-3; no clear D gene. The CDR3 totals 14 residues. The germline CDR1 and CDR2 sequences are MDHEN and SYDVKM. The V gene lost 1 base and the J gene lost 2 bases, with 7 bases spanning the gap.

The sample holds many counts of this clone. This chain links TRBV6-5 with TRBJ1-6, with no clear D. CDR1 and CDR2 (germline): MNHEY, SVGAGI. The V and J ends lost 6 bases and 4 bases respectively, with 10 bases between them. The CDR3 loop spans 14 amino acids. As DNA, the CDR3 is TGTGCCAGCAGCCCCGGGATATATAATTCACCCCTCCACTTT. This sequence encodes CASSPGIYNSPLHF.

The chain combines TRBV9 with TRBJ2-3; the D is unclear. V lost 4 bases to trimming and J lost 3 bases, with 18 bases between them. The CDR3 is 16 residues long. Germline assignment: CDR1 SGDLS and CDR2 YYNGEE. The CDR3 region is CASSPTRPRLTDTQYF. CDR3 bases: TGTGCCAGCAGCCCGACCCGCCCCCGGCTAACAGATACGCAGTATTTT.

The rearrangement links TRBV19 to TRBJ2-1, with D perhaps TRBD2 (5 bases). The ends were cut back, 4 bases at V and 7 bases at J, with 20 bases in the middle. Germline V gene sequence: CDR1 LNHDA, CDR2 SQIVND (reference sequence). The CDR3 length is 16 residues. CDR3 sequence: CASSKRVGLDLNEQFF. The CDR3 bases are TGTGCCAGTAGTAAAAGGGTAGGACTGGACCTTAATGAGCAGTTCTTC.

This clone was found once. The CDR3 nucleotides read TGTGCCAGCAGCTTTGTGGGTTGGGGAAACATTCAGTACTTC. Protein product: CASSFVGWGNIQYF. The V and J genes are TRBV5-6 and TRBJ2-4; no clear D. Germline CDR1 SGHDT, CDR2 YYEEEE. CDR3 size: 14 residues. V lost 2 bases and J lost 6, with 12 bases in between. The variable domain in full, with the rest retrieved from reference TRBV5-6 and TRBJ2-4, is DAGVTQSPTHLIKTRGQQVTLRCSPKSGHDTVSWYQQALGQGPQFIFQYYEEEERQRGNFPDRFSGHQFPNYSSELNVNALLLGDSALYLCASSFVGWGNIQYFGAGTRLSVL.

This clone was detected a few times. The gene calls are TRBV10-1 and TRBJ2-1, with a possible D match to TRBD1 (5 bases). V was pared by 4 bases and J by 6 bases, with 7 bases between. Germline V CDR1 and CDR2: WNHNN, SYGVQD (reference sequence). The CDR3 sequence is 12 residues long. The CDR3 sequence is CASSGTGNEQFF. The CDR3 DNA reads TGCGCCAGCAGTGGTACAGGCAATGAGCAGTTCTTC.

The sample holds a few counts of this clone. The chain has TRBV30 and TRBJ2-5; 9 nucleotides match TRBD1. V dropped 5 bases and J dropped 5; count of bases not matched to a gene: 12. This CDR3 comprises 15 residues. CDR1 and CDR2 (germline): GTSNPN, SVGIG (reference sequence). The CDR3 reads CAWGEDRGGRETQYF. The CDR3 region has the DNA TGTGCCTGGGGTGAGGACAGGGGAGGGAGGGAGACCCAGTACTTC.

This clone was detected ten times or more. V and J are TRBV2 and TRBJ2-3; D is uncertain. The CDR3 length is 15 residues. The germline gives CDR1 SNHLY, CDR2 FYNNEI. Trimming pared 7 bases from V and 1 base from J, leaving 15 bases between. CDR3 DNA: TGTGCCAGCACCACGGCGGAACTACGCACAGATACGCAGTATTTT. The encoded protein is CASTTAELRTDTQYF. Together with reference TRBV2 and TRBJ2-3, the CDR3 gives the full variable domain: EPEVTQTPSHQVTQMGQEVILRCVPISNHLYFYWYRQILGQKVEFLVSFYNNEISEKSEIFDDQFSVERPDGSNFTLKIRSTKLEDSAMYFCASTTAELRTDTQYFGPGTRLTVL.

This clone was seen a handful of times. This chain connects TRBV7-2 to TRBJ1-2; D call uncertain. This CDR3 contains 13 residues. The V gene's germline CDR1 is SGHTA and CDR2 FQGNSA. Trimming cost V 1 base and J 4 bases, with 7 bases left between them. CDR3 in amino acids: CASSLGHLYGYTF. CDR3 in DNA: TGTGCCAGCAGCTTAGGCCACCTCTATGGCTACACCTTC. Complete variable domain (other parts from reference TRBV7-2 and TRBJ1-2): GAGVSQSPSNKVTEKGKDVELRCDPISGHTALYWYRQSLGQGLEFLIYFQGNSAPDKSGLPSDRFSAERTGGSVSTLTIQRTQQEDSAVYLCASSLGHLYGYTFGSGTRLTVV.

This clone was seen a few times. The DNA of the CDR3 is TGCGCCAGCTGGGGGGTCCACACTGAAGCTTTCTTT. As protein: CASWGVHTEAFF. The J gene is TRBJ1-1, the V gene TRBV4-3; D perhaps matches TRBD1 (5 bases). The germline CDR1 and CDR2 sequences are LGHNA and YSLEER. V was trimmed by 8 bases and J by 3 bases, leaving 10 bases between them. The CDR3 has 12 residues.

The chain recombines TRBV7-7 with TRBJ2-7; possible D gene TRBD1, 5 bases. Trimming removed 0 bases at V and 3 bases at J, with 9 bases between. The germline CDR1 and CDR2 sequences are SSHAT and FNYEAQ (reference sequence). The CDR3 totals 14 residues. The CDR3, as DNA: TGTGCCAGCAGCTTAGCCAGGGCCGGCTACGAGCAGTACTTC. It encodes CASSLARAGYEQYF.

The V call is TRBV7-2, the J call TRBJ2-5; D is unclear. The germline V gene encodes CDR1 SGHTA and CDR2 FQGNSA. CDR3 length: 14 amino acids. Trimming took 1 base from V and 5 from J, leaving 11 bases between them. CDR3 DNA: TGTGCCAGCAGCTTAGACCCGGTGGGGGAGACCCAGTACTTC. Translated: CASSLDPVGETQYF.

CDR3 residues: CASSLRSTQETQYF. CDR3 sequence (DNA): TGTGCCAGCAGCTTACGATCGACTCAAGAGACCCAGTACTTC. J is TRBJ2-5 and V is TRBV7-2, with unresolved D. Germline V CDR1 and CDR2: SGHTA, FQGNSA. The CDR3 spans 14 residues. With 2 bases removed from V and 2 bases from J, the gap between germline ends came to 9 bases.

The V call is TRBV9, the J call TRBJ2-3; D gene ambiguous. The germline V and J ends were trimmed by 0 bases and 0 bases, with 11 bases remaining between them. CDR3 length: 16 residues. Germline V gives CDR1 SGDLS, CDR2 YYNGEE. CDR3 nucleotides: TGTGCCAGCAGCGTAGGAGGCGCTCTCAGCACAGATACGCAGTATTTT. This codes for CASSVGGALSTDTQYF.

The rearrangement links TRBV9 to TRBJ1-2; D unresolved. V lost 1 base, J lost 4 bases, and 14 bases lay in between. The CDR3 length is 15 residues. The V gene's germline CDR1 is SGDLS and CDR2 YYNGEE. The DNA of the CDR3 is TGTGCCAGCAGCGTAACCAGCTCTATGGTCTATGGCTACACCTTC. Its translation is CASSVTSSMVYGYTF.

For the CDR3, the DNA is TGTGCCAGCAGCTTAGCCATTGGAACGCAGTATTTT. Residues: CASSLAIGTQYF. This chain joins TRBV7-9 and TRBJ2-3; D ambiguous. The V gene's germline CDR1 is SEHNR and CDR2 FQNEAQ (reference sequence). The CDR3 loop spans 12 amino acids. V shed 0 bases and J shed 9 bases, with 7 bases lying between them.

This chain connects TRBV19 to TRBJ2-2, with 7 bases aligning to TRBD2. Germline V gene lookup returns CDR1 LNHDA and CDR2 SQIVND (reference sequence). J gave up 5 bases and V 3 bases, and 12 bases lay outside the gene matches. The CDR3 loop spans 17 amino acids. CDR3: CASSMGLVREKTGELFF. As DNA, the CDR3 is TGTGCCAGTAGTATGGGGCTGGTGCGGGAGAAGACCGGGGAGCTGTTTTTT.

This clone has at least ten counts. The chain uses TRBV14 and TRBJ2-1; the D is unclear. This CDR3 has 11 amino acids. V shed 5 bases and J shed 8 bases, with 7 bases lying between them. Germline CDR1 is SGHDN and CDR2 is FVKESK. CDR3 DNA sequence: TGTGCCAGCAGCGCCGCCGATGAGCAGTTCTTC. It is translated as CASSAADEQFF. The complete variable domain, with remaining parts taken from reference TRBV14 and TRBJ2-1, reads EAGVTQFPSHSVIEKGQTVTLRCDPISGHDNLYWYRRVMGKEIKFLLHFVKESKQDESGMPNNRFLAERTGGTYSTLKVQPAELEDSGVYFCASSAADEQFFGPGTRLTVL.

The chain employs TRBV7-2 and TRBJ2-7, with a tentative D call TRBD1 (5 bases). The CDR3 is 12 residues long. CDR1 SGHTA and CDR2 FQGNSA come from the germline V gene. V was pared by 5 bases and J by 4 bases, with 9 bases between. CDR3 coding DNA: TGTGCCAGCAGCATTCCAGGGTACGAGCAGTACTTC. This translates into CASSIPGYEQYF.

V usage is TRBV6-6 and J usage is TRBJ2-5; D not resolved. The CDR3 covers 16 residues. Germline values: CDR1 MNHNY, CDR2 SVGAGI (reference sequence). Trimming took off 0 bases at V and 0 bases at J, with 11 bases between the two ends. The CDR3 is CASSYSGAGYQETQYF. CDR3 bases: TGTGCCAGCAGTTACTCCGGCGCCGGGTACCAAGAGACCCAGTACTTC.

The chain is built from TRBV11-2 and TRBJ2-4; 10 bases agree with TRBD2. The germline CDR1 and CDR2 sequences are SGHAT and FQNNGV. The CDR3 covers 15 residues. V lost 1 base, J lost 9 bases, and 6 bases stayed unmatched. The CDR3 nucleotides read TGTGCCAGCAGCTTAGGGAGCGGGGGGGCCTCCATTCAGTACTTC. Translation: CASSLGSGGASIQYF.

The rearrangement joins TRBV9 to TRBJ2-2; D uncertain. This CDR3 is 16 amino acids long. The V gene's germline CDR1 is SGDLS and CDR2 YYNGEE. The germline V and J ends were trimmed by 4 bases and 0 bases, with 13 bases remaining between them. This chain's CDR3 is CASSPGELANTGELFF. The DNA of the CDR3 is TGTGCCAGCAGCCCTGGTGAACTTGCGAACACCGGGGAGCTGTTTTTT.